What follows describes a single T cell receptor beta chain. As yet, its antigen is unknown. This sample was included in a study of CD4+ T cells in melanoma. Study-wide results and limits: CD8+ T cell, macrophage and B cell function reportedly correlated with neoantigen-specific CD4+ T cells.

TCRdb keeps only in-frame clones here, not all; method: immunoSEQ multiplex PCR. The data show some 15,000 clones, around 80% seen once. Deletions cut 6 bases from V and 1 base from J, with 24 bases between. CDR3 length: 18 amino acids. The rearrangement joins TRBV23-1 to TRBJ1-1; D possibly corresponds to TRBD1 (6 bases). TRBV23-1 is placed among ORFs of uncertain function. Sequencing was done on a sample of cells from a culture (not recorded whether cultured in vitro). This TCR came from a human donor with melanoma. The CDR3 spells CASRELLTGKGGNTEAFF. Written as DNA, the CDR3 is TGCGCCAGCAGAGAATTGCTGACGGGGAAGGGGGGGAACACTGAAGCTTTCTTT.